The following is a TCR beta chain sequence with its context. Authors' processing steps: Reference gene primer amplification gave estimated nucleated cell counts. Only in-frame clones appear in the TCRdb table, and some are missing; sequencing was by immunoSEQ multiplex PCR. That table is the source of V, J and clone size, and D and trimming were worked out from the DNA. The profile shows approximately 500,000 clones, roughly 88% of them singletons. The data were taken from a study of blood T cell repertoires in COVID-19. Study-wide background: Some COVID-19 samples were acute and others convalescent; all came from the United States, Italy and Spain. Nucleic acid was either cDNA or gDNA, and it came from T cells, B-cell-depleted T cells, or PBMCs.

Germline V gene sequence: CDR1 SGHAT, CDR2 FQNNGV. V shed 2 bases and J 5 bases; nucleotides not matched to a gene: 11. The CDR3 spans 19 residues. The chain is built from TRBV11-2 and TRBJ2-1; 14 bases agree with TRBD2. The sample was peripheral blood. This receptor was obtained from a human donor in a cohort sampled during active COVID-19. Here the CDR3 DNA reads TGTGCCAGCAGCTTATACCTTCCGGGACTAGCGGGAGTTAACAATGAGCAGTTCTTC. Translated: CASSLYLPGLAGVNNEQFF.